The 3 T cell receptor beta chains reported below all come from one sample, sequenced in a study of beta chain features in type 1 diabetes. Regarding the study as a whole: Moderate but significant shortening of TCRB CDR3s was recorded in all four CD4+ subsets from Type 1 diabetes patients.

What was sequenced were expressed TCRB transcripts, since all of the isolated RNA had been reverse transcribed. Profiled with immunoSEQ multiplex PCR; TCRdb holds only in-frame clones, not every one. The data hold approximately 280,000 clones, with approximately 15% observed a single time. Their antigens are not known. The sample consisted of naive CD4+ T cells from blood. Receptors were obtained from a man between 18 and 29 years old with type 1 diabetes.

The chain links TRBV5-1 to TRBJ2-1; unclear D gene. The germline V and J ends were trimmed by 4 bases and 4 bases, with 9 bases remaining between them. CDR1 and CDR2 (germline): SGHRS, YFSETQ. The CDR3 runs to 13 residues. Here the CDR3 reads CASSEPTYNEQFF. In nucleotides, the CDR3 is TGCGCCAGCAGCGAGCCGACTTACAATGAGCAGTTCTTC.

This clone was detected only a few times. The sample holds other DNA sequences that translate to the same CDR3. The chain has TRBV18 and TRBJ2-7; 11 nucleotides line up with TRBD1. Germline assignment: CDR1 KGHSH and CDR2 LQKENI. This CDR3 contains 14 residues. J was trimmed by 4 bases and V by 1 base; bases with no gene match: 0. The DNA for the CDR3 is TGTGCCAGCTCACCACGGGACAGGGGGTACGAGCAGTACTTC. Residues: CASSPRDRGYEQYF. The complete variable domain, with remaining parts taken from reference TRBV18 and TRBJ2-7, reads NAGVMQNPRHLVRRRGQEARLRCSPMKGHSHVYWYRQLPEEGLKFMVYLQKENIIDESGMPKERFSAEFPKEGPSILRIQQVVRGDSAAYFCASSPRDRGYEQYFGPGTRLTVT.

This clone has just a few counts. CDR3 coding DNA: TGTGCCAGCAGCAAAGGGGTGCCCGCGGGGGTAGTTGAGCCCCAGCATTTT. It codes for CASSKGVPAGVVEPQHF. This chain links TRBV21-1 with TRBJ1-5. TRBV21-1 has pseudogene status. The CDR3 runs 17 residues.